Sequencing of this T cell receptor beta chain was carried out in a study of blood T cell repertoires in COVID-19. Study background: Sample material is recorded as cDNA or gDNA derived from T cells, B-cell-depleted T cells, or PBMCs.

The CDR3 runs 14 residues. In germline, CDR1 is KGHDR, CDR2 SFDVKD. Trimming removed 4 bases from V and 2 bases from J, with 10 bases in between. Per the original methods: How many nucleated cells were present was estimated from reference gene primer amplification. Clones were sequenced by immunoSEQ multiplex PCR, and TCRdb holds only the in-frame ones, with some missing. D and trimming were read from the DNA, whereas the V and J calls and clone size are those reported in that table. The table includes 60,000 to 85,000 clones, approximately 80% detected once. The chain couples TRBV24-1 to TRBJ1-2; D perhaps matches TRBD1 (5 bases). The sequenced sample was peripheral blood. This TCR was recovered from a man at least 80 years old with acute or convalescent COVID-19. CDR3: CATSEGAENYGYTF. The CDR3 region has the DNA TGTGCCACCAGTGAAGGGGCCGAGAACTATGGCTACACCTTC.